These 17 T cell receptor beta chains came from one sample sequenced in a study of vaccination effects on CD4 cells after COVID-19. No antigen is known for these receptors. TCRdb keeps only in-frame clones here, not all; method: immunoSEQ multiplex PCR. The repertoire consists of 20,000 to 25,000 clones, with approximately 70% occurring once and the leading ten covering 9.1%. Prior to sequencing, the ViraFEST assay stimulated PBMC with viral peptide pools, which expanded the antigen-specific CD4+ T cells. Culture lasted about ten days before CD4+ T cell isolation. In the vaccine recipients, nucleocapsid antibodies were negative and there was no prior SARS-CoV-2 infection. Sequenced material: CD4+ T cells from PBMCs cultured with HCoV-NL63 spike peptides, taken before COVID-19 vaccination. Every receptor here comes from a human donor who received a COVID-19 vaccine.

The chain links TRBV10-3 to TRBJ1-2, with a weak D call TRBD1 (5 bases). The CDR3 has 13 residues. Germline V gives CDR1 ENHRY, CDR2 SYGVKD. The V and J ends lost 2 bases and 5 bases respectively, with 9 bases between them. The CDR3 DNA reads TGTGCCATCAGTGAGGTGGGGGAATATGGCTACACCTTC. Translating gives CAISEVGEYGYTF.

J is TRBJ2-5 and V is TRBV30; D may be TRBD1 (6 bases). Germline CDR1 reads GTSNPN; CDR2 reads SVGIG (reference sequence). The V end lost 2 bases, the J end lost 4 bases, and 11 bases lay between the germline ends. There are 13 residues in the CDR3. In DNA form, the CDR3 reads TGTGCCTGGAGTAGGGACACTTCAGAGACCCAGTACTTC. It codes for CAWSRDTSETQYF.

V is TRBV9 and J is TRBJ2-1, with TRBD1 identical over 9 bases. The CDR3 consists of 14 residues. Trimming at V came to 2 bases and at J to 10 bases, leaving 7 bases not matched to a gene. CDR1 is SGDLS, CDR2 YYNGEE, per germline. The DNA for the CDR3 is TGTGCCAGCAGCGTCCGGACAGGGGAAAGAGAGCAGTTCTTC. It translates to CASSVRTGEREQFF.

The chain is built from TRBV19 and TRBJ1-2; unclear D gene. Trimming took 5 bases from V and 3 from J, leaving 16 bases between them. Looked up from germline, CDR1 is LNHDA and CDR2 is SQIVND (reference sequence). The CDR3 spans 15 residues. The CDR3 reads CASSGGGGLYYGYTF. The CDR3 region has the DNA TGTGCCAGTAGTGGTGGAGGCGGACTCTACTATGGCTACACCTTC.

The chain recombines TRBV7-2 with TRBJ1-2; D unresolved. The CDR3 runs to 13 residues. Germline loops: CDR1 SGHTA, CDR2 FQGNSA. V gave up 1 base and J gave up 4 bases, with 7 bases separating them. The CDR3 sequence: CASSLESTYGYTF. In nucleotides, the CDR3 is TGTGCCAGCAGCTTAGAGTCAACCTATGGCTACACCTTC.

The chain's CDR3 is CASSESVAGTQYF. The CDR3 DNA follows: TGCGCCAGCAGTGAGTCGGTAGCGGGTACGCAGTATTTT. The chain employs TRBV10-1 and TRBJ2-3, with TRBD2 matching 7 bases. This CDR3 has 13 residues. The trim removed 0 bases at V and 8 bases at J, leaving 2 bases unmatched. Germline CDR1 WNHNN, CDR2 SYGVQD (reference sequence).

This clone was detected only a few times. The genes are TRBV11-2 and TRBJ2-7, with a weak D call TRBD1 (6 bases). V lost 5 bases, J lost 4 bases, and 12 bases lay in between. CDR3 size: 13 residues. Germline CDR1 SGHAT, CDR2 FQNNGV. The CDR3 is CASSADRAYEQYF. CDR3 DNA: TGTGCCAGCAGCGCGGACAGAGCGTACGAGCAGTACTTC. Drawing the rest from reference TRBV11-2 and TRBJ2-7, the complete variable domain is EAGVAQSPRYKIIEKRQSVAFWCNPISGHATLYWYQQILGQGPKLLIQFQNNGVVDDSQLPKDRFSAERLKGVDSTLKIQPAKLEDSAVYLCASSADRAYEQYFGPGTRLTVT.

This clone was observed a handful of times. CDR3 amino acids: CASGLGTWTASRGNEQFF. CDR3 in DNA: TGTGCTAGTGGTTTGGGCACTTGGACGGCCTCCCGTGGCAATGAGCAGTTCTTC. The genes are TRBV12-5 and TRBJ2-1, with D unclear. Trimming shortened V by 1 base and J by 6 bases, and 22 bases separated the two germline ends. CDR3 length: 18 residues. Germline loops: CDR1 LGHNT, CDR2 FRNRAP.

This chain uses TRBV5-6 with TRBJ1-1; D may be TRBD1 (6 bases). This CDR3 has 15 amino acids. The ends were cut back, 1 base at V and 1 base at J, with 11 bases in the middle. CDR1 and CDR2 from the germline V gene are SGHDT and YYEEEE. The CDR3 nucleotides read TGTGCCAGCAGCTTGATGGGGGCAGGGAACACTGAAGCTTTCTTT. Translation: CASSLMGAGNTEAFF.

A few counts support this clone. The chain uses TRBV5-4 and TRBJ2-7; D assignment may be TRBD1 or TRBD2 (5 bases each). This CDR3 is 15 amino acids long. Germline V gives CDR1 SGHNT, CDR2 YYREEE (reference sequence). The germline V and J ends were trimmed by 5 bases and 2 bases, with 17 bases remaining between them. Written as DNA, the CDR3 is TGTGCCAGCAGTTACGGGACCCCGGTCGCCTACGAGCAGTACTTC. Protein: CASSYGTPVAYEQYF.

V usage is TRBV7-9 and J usage is TRBJ2-7; 9 bases map to TRBD1. This CDR3 contains 15 residues. Germline CDR1 and CDR2: SEHNR and FQNEAQ (reference sequence). With V trimmed by 4 bases and J by 0 bases, 4 bases remained unmatched. The CDR3 nucleotides are TGTGCCAGCAGCTCCCCGGACAGGGGCTCCTACGAGCAGTACTTC. Translating gives CASSSPDRGSYEQYF.

The chain has TRBV10-3 and TRBJ1-2; D is perhaps TRBD1 (5 bases). Germline V gene lookup returns CDR1 ENHRY and CDR2 SYGVKD. The ends were cut back, 0 bases at V and 3 bases at J, with 8 bases in the middle. The length of the CDR3 is 14 residues. The DNA for the CDR3 is TGTGCCATCAGTGAGTCTCAGGGAGACTATGGCTACACCTTC. Translation: CAISESQGDYGYTF.

The chain links TRBV27 to TRBJ2-1, with TRBD2 identical over 11 bases. The trim removed 4 bases at V and 8 bases at J, leaving 7 bases unmatched. Germline V lookup: CDR1 MNHEY, CDR2 SMNVEV (reference sequence). There are 15 residues in the CDR3. CDR3 DNA sequence: TGTGCCAGCAGTTCTCTAGCGGGAGGTCGCTATGAGCAGTTCTTC. Translating gives CASSSLAGGRYEQFF.

J is TRBJ2-3 and V is TRBV6-5; 8 bases fit TRBD1. The germline gives CDR1 MNHEY, CDR2 SVGAGI. The V gene end was trimmed by 1 base and the J gene end by 1 base; junction bases not matched to a gene: 4. This CDR3 has 16 residues. CDR3 DNA sequence: TGTGCCAGCAGTTACTACGGACAGGGACGCACAGATACGCAGTATTTT. Amino acid sequence: CASSYYGQGRTDTQYF.

The chain employs TRBV5-1 and TRBJ2-5; 11 nucleotides match TRBD1. The trim removed 0 bases at V and 5 bases at J, leaving 3 bases unmatched. This CDR3 spans 15 amino acids. The germline V gene has CDR1 SGHRS and CDR2 YFSETQ. CDR3 residues: CASSLAGQGAETQYF. The CDR3 coding sequence is TGCGCCAGCAGCTTGGCAGGACAGGGGGCTGAGACCCAGTACTTC.

The CDR3 region is CSAVDRGSSFF. The CDR3 bases are TGCAGTGCGGTAGACAGGGGTTCGTCTTTCTTT. This chain links TRBV20-1 with TRBJ1-1; 8 bases fit TRBD1. The length of the CDR3 is 11 residues. CDR1 and CDR2 from the germline V gene are DFQATT and SNEGSKA (reference sequence). The junction had 9 bases not matched to a gene; V was cut back by 6 bases and J by 12 bases.

V usage is TRBV12-3 or TRBV12-4 and J usage is TRBJ2-3; the match to TRBD2 covers 10 bases. The CDR3 runs 12 residues. V was pared by 5 bases and J by 9 bases, with 2 bases of the junction left unmatched. The CDR3 DNA is TGTGCCAGCAGTAATAGCGGGGGGACGCAGTATTTT. This translates into CASSNSGGTQYF.